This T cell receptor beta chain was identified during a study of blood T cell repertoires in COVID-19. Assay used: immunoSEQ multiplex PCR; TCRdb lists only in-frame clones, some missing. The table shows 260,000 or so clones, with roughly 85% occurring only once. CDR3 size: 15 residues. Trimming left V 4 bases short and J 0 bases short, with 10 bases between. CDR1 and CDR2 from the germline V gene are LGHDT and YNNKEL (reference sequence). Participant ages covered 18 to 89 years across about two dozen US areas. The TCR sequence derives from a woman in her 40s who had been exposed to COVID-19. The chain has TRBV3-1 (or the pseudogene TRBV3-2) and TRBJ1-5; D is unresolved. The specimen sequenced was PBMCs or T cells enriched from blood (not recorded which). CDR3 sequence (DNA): TGTGCCAGCAGCCCCCACGGGGTTAGCAATCAGCCCCAGCATTTT. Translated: CASSPHGVSNQPQHF.